The 5 T cell receptor beta chains given below trace back to one sample, sequenced in a study of technical replicates of blood from a handful of donors. The protocol was immunoSEQ multiplex PCR, while the TCRdb copy is restricted to in-frame clones and leaves out a portion. The top ten hold more than 9.5% of the sample, which has roughly 15,000 clones, more than 75% seen once. The source material was PBMCs. The receptor set was obtained from a human donor in good health.

The V and J genes are TRBV6-1 and TRBJ2-3; a weak D match, TRBD1 (5 bases). This CDR3 comprises 14 residues. Per germline, CDR1 MNHNS and CDR2 SASEGT. The V gene lost 5 bases and the J gene lost 3 bases, with 12 bases spanning the gap. The DNA for the CDR3 is TGTGCCAGCAGTTGGGGCCCGGGTACAGATACGCAGTATTTT. Translated: CASSWGPGTDTQYF.

There are a few counts of this clone. This chain connects TRBV27 to TRBJ2-7; tentative D call: TRBD2 (6 bases). The CDR3 loop spans 13 amino acids. The V end was cut by 10 bases, the J end by 0 bases, with 13 bases between. Germline CDR1 reads MNHEY; CDR2 reads SMNVEV (reference sequence). The CDR3 region has the DNA TGTGCCATTCGGAGGGTTGGCTCCTACGAGCAGTACTTC. Translating gives CAIRRVGSYEQYF.

This chain uses TRBV18 with TRBJ2-7; 8 bases are shared with TRBD2. The CDR3 totals 15 residues. Germline V gene lookup returns CDR1 KGHSH and CDR2 LQKENI. With 0 bases clipped from V and 3 bases from J, the junction kept 4 bases outside the gene matches. For the CDR3, the DNA is TGTGCCAGCTCACCACCCGGGGGGGACTACTACGAGCAGTACTTC. Protein: CASSPPGGDYYEQYF.

This chain uses TRBV18 with TRBJ2-2, with TRBD2 matching 7 bases. J was trimmed by 5 bases and V by 0 bases; bases with no gene match: 0. Germline loops: CDR1 KGHSH, CDR2 LQKENI. The CDR3 runs 14 residues. For the CDR3, the DNA is TGTGCCAGCTCACCACCGGGGGGGACCGGGGAGCTGTTTTTT. This codes for CASSPPGGTGELFF.

CDR3 amino acids: CASSPAYRLAGFREQFF. CDR3 DNA: TGTGCCAGCAGCCCAGCGTATCGGCTAGCGGGTTTTAGGGAGCAGTTCTTC. V usage is TRBV7-8 and J usage is TRBJ2-1; TRBD2 agrees at 8 bases. J lost 10 bases, V lost 5 bases, and 19 bases had no gene match. Germline V CDR1 and CDR2: SGHVS, FQNEAQ. The CDR3 contains 17 residues.